This T cell receptor beta chain appears in the sequencing data of a study of blood T cell repertoires in COVID-19. Study information: The study drew acute and convalescent COVID-19 samples from the United States, Italy and Spain. PBMCs, B-cell-depleted T cells, or T cells were the source of the cDNA or gDNA that made up the material.

Authors' processing steps: It was from reference gene primer amplification that nucleated cell counts were estimated. Sequencing was performed with immunoSEQ multiplex PCR; in TCRdb, only in-frame clones are kept and a portion is missing. V and J calls and clone size are copied from that table; D and trimming were computed from the DNA. Among about 140,000 clones listed, approximately 85% were seen once. The sequence was obtained from a man aged 50-60 years with acute or convalescent COVID-19. Sequenced sample: peripheral blood.

CDR3 DNA sequence: TGTGCCAGTACGGTCGGGGTAGCAAATCAGCCCCAGCATTTT. The encoded protein is CASTVGVANQPQHF. The chain is built from TRBV19 and TRBJ1-5; D call uncertain. CDR1 is LNHDA and CDR2 is SQIVND in the germline V gene (reference sequence). Trimming removed 7 bases from V and 4 bases from J, with 14 bases in between. The CDR3 loop spans 14 amino acids. Full variable domain (outside the CDR3, taken from reference TRBV19 and TRBJ1-5): DGGITQSPKYLFRKEGQNVTLSCEQNLNHDAMYWYRQDPGQGLRLIYYSQIVNDFQKGDIAEGYSVSREKKESFPLTVTSAQKNPTAFYLCASTVGVANQPQHFGDGTRLSIL.